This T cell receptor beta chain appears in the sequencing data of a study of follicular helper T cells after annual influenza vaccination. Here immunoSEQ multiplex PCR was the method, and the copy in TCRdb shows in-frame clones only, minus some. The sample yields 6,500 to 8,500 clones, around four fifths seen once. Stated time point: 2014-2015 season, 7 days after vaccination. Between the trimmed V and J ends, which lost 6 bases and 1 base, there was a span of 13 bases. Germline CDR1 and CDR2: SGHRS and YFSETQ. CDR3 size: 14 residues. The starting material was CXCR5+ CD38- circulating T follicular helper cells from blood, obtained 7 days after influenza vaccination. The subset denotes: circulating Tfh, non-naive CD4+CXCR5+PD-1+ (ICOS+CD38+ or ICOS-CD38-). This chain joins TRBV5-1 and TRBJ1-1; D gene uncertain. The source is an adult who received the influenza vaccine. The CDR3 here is CASTPREGNTEAFF. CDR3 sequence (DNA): TGCGCCAGCACCCCTCGCGAGGGGAACACTGAAGCTTTCTTT.